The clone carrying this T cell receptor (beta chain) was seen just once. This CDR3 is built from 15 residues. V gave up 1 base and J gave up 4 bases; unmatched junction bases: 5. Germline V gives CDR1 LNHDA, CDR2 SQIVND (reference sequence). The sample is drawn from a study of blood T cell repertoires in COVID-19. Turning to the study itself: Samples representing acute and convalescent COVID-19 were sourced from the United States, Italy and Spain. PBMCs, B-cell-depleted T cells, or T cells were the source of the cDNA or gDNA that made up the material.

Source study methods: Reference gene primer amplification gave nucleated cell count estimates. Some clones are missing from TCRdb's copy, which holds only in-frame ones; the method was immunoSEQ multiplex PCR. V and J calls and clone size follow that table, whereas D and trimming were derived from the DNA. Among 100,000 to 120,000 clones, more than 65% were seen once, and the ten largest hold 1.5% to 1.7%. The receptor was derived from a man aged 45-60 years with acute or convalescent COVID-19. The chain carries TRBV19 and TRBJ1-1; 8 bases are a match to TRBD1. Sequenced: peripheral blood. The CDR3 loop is CASSIVQGAFTEAFF. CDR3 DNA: TGTGCCAGTAGTATAGTCCAGGGGGCATTCACTGAAGCTTTCTTT.